The source of this T cell receptor beta chain is a study of CD4 T cells in relation to SARS-CoV-2 and coronaviruses. Across the whole study: PBMCs were cultured with antigen for nine to eleven days before TCR beta sequencing. Study-level findings and limits: The cross-reactivity analysis covered only spike protein, not other viral proteins.

Unexposed donor CD4+ T cells date from about 2011-2019, before the COVID-19 pandemic. The cells were cultured for around ten days before CD4+ T cells were isolated. Testing used SARS-CoV-2 S/N and four cold-coronavirus spikes on unexposed-donor CD4+ T cells, cells permitting. Deletions cut 0 bases from V and 7 bases from J, with 11 bases between. This CDR3 has 14 residues. Looked up from germline, CDR1 is SGHVS and CDR2 is FQNEAQ. The repertoire was sequenced with immunoSEQ multiplex PCR; TCRdb's copy has only in-frame clones and lacks some. The sample has about 31,000 clones, 72% seen once. Details on this clone: Antigen: not known.

The source of this sequence is a human donor in good health. The sample consisted of CD4+ T cells from PBMCs, cultured in vitro. The chain carries TRBV7-8 and TRBJ2-3; D is undetermined. The CDR3 loop reads CASSLAGGEYTQYF. The CDR3, as DNA: TGTGCCAGCAGCTTAGCGGGTGGCGAGTATACGCAGTATTTT.